One and the same sample provided the 25 T cell receptor beta chains below, sequenced in a study of immune evolution from preneoplasia to lung adenocarcinoma. Profiling relied on immunoSEQ multiplex PCR, and the TCRdb table lists in-frame clones only, not all of them. In the table there are 3,700 or so clones, around 83% of which are singletons. Sequencing input: FFPE minimally invasive lung adenocarcinoma tissue. Receptors originate from a person between 55 and 69 years old with lung adenocarcinoma.

V is TRBV29-1 and J is TRBJ2-5, with D possibly being TRBD2 (5 bases). The V gene lost 8 bases and the J gene lost 5 bases, with 15 bases spanning the gap. The V gene's germline CDR1 is SQVTM and CDR2 ANQGSEA. This CDR3 is built from 12 residues. The CDR3 DNA follows: TGCAGCCACCGGGCCCGAGGGGAGACCCAGTACTTC. Its translation is CSHRARGETQYF.

The chain uses TRBV4-3 and TRBJ2-6; D gene uncertain. V was cut by 1 base and J by 0 bases, with 10 bases left in between. This CDR3 has 17 residues. Germline-derived CDR1 and CDR2 are LGHNA and YSLEER. CDR3 bases: TGCGCCAGCAGCCAAGGACGCACTTACTCTGGGGCCAACGTCCTGACTTTC. It specifies CASSQGRTYSGANVLTF.

The CDR3 sequence is CASSQGSGSNEQFF. In DNA form, the CDR3 reads TGTGCCAGCAGCCAAGGGAGCGGGAGCAATGAGCAGTTCTTC. This chain connects TRBV4-2 to TRBJ2-1, with 8 positions matching TRBD2. This CDR3 has 14 amino acids. Per the germline V gene, CDR1 is LGHNA and CDR2 is YNFKEQ. V shed 1 base and J 6 bases; nucleotides not matched to a gene: 2.

The J gene is TRBJ2-5, the V gene TRBV6-5; weak D call: TRBD1 (6 bases). This CDR3 is 15 amino acids long. The germline gives CDR1 MNHEY, CDR2 SVGAGI. V lost 6 bases to trimming and J lost 0 bases, with 14 bases between them. Here the CDR3 reads CASSRTYRDQETQYF. The CDR3 DNA is TGTGCCAGCAGCCGCACCTACAGGGACCAAGAGACCCAGTACTTC.

V is TRBV19 and J is TRBJ2-7; 11 bases align to TRBD1. CDR3 length equals 14 residues. The V gene end was trimmed by 7 bases and the J gene end by 9 bases; junction bases not matched to a gene: 11. CDR1 is LNHDA, CDR2 SQIVND, per germline (reference sequence). In DNA form, the CDR3 reads TGTGCCAGTAAACCTCCGGGACAGGGGGAAGGGCAGTACTTC. Its protein product is CASKPPGQGEGQYF.

V gene TRBV27 combines with J gene TRBJ2-7, with 10 bases aligning to TRBD2. The CDR3 is made up of 14 amino acids. Germline values: CDR1 MNHEY, CDR2 SMNVEV (reference sequence). The V and J ends lost 3 bases and 2 bases, in that order; junction bases with no gene match: 1. The CDR3 bases are TGTGCCAGCAGTTTTACTAGCGGGACCTACGAGCAGTACTTC. It yields the protein CASSFTSGTYEQYF.

The chain uses TRBV11-3 and TRBJ2-1; D is undetermined. CDR1 and CDR2 (germline): SGHNT, YENEEA. The length of the CDR3 is 16 residues. V gave up 7 bases and J gave up 0 bases, with 16 bases separating them. CDR3 DNA: TGTGCCAGCACCCGAGGTGGGGATAGCTCCTACAATGAGCAGTTCTTC. This sequence encodes CASTRGGDSSYNEQFF.

The chain joins TRBV30 to TRBJ2-2; no reliable D call. Germline CDR1 is GTSNPN and CDR2 is SVGIG (reference sequence). This CDR3 comprises 12 residues. V lost 4 bases to trimming and J lost 3 bases, with 6 bases between them. In DNA, the CDR3 is TGTGCCTGGAACCTGGACACCGGGGAGCTGTTTTTT. It encodes CAWNLDTGELFF.

The V gene is TRBV5-1, the J gene TRBJ2-1; unclear D gene. V lost 4 bases and J lost 8, with 13 bases in between. There are 13 residues in the CDR3. Germline CDR1 reads SGHRS; CDR2 reads YFSETQ. The CDR3 coding sequence is TGCGCCAGCAGCCGTCCGGGCCCGGATGAGCAGTTCTTC. Amino acids: CASSRPGPDEQFF.

The chain joins TRBV7-2 to TRBJ1-2; D is unclear. This CDR3 is 13 amino acids long. Between the trimmed V and J ends, which lost 1 base and 6 bases, there was a span of 9 bases. The germline V gene encodes CDR1 SGHTA and CDR2 FQGNSA. CDR3 loop: CASSLDRTDGYTF. As DNA, the CDR3 is TGTGCCAGCAGCTTAGACAGAACTGATGGCTACACCTTC.

This rearrangement joins TRBV29-1 to TRBJ2-7; TRBD1 agrees at 7 bases. The junction had 5 bases not matched to a gene; V was cut back by 3 bases and J by 0 bases. Per germline, CDR1 SQVTM and CDR2 ANQGSEA. The CDR3 sequence is 14 residues long. The CDR3: CSVEGQPFSYEQYF. The CDR3 bases are TGCAGCGTTGAGGGACAGCCATTCTCCTACGAGCAGTACTTC.

The chain couples TRBV13 to TRBJ2-7; D could derive from TRBD1 or TRBD2 (5 bases each). Trimming removed 2 bases at V and 0 bases at J, with 11 bases between. Germline V CDR1 and CDR2: PRHDT, FYEKMQ (reference sequence). The CDR3 extends over 15 amino acids. The CDR3 coding sequence is TGTGCCAGCAGCTTAAGAGGGACCATCTCCTACGAGCAGTACTTC. Its translation is CASSLRGTISYEQYF.

The chain links TRBV27 to TRBJ2-3; no clear D. The length of the CDR3 is 14 residues. V shed 2 bases and J shed 4 bases, with 10 bases lying between them. The germline CDR1 and CDR2 sequences are MNHEY and SMNVEV (reference sequence). The CDR3 region is CASSLELSPDTQYF. The CDR3 bases are TGTGCCAGCAGTTTAGAACTTTCTCCAGATACGCAGTATTTT.

The chain is built from TRBV19 and TRBJ1-4, with unresolved D. From germline, CDR1 is LNHDA and CDR2 SQIVND (reference sequence). This CDR3 comprises 16 residues. Trimming took off 5 bases at V and 0 bases at J, with 13 bases between the two ends. The CDR3 DNA sequence: TGTGCCAGTAGTGTTGGAACCTTTGCAACTAATGAAAAACTGTTTTTT. This translates into CASSVGTFATNEKLFF.

In its sample, this clone was seen a few times. V gene TRBV9 combines with J gene TRBJ2-1; 7 nucleotides match TRBD1. There are 16 residues in the CDR3. The junction had 11 bases not matched to a gene; V was cut back by 3 bases and J by 5 bases. The germline V gene has CDR1 SGDLS and CDR2 YYNGEE. The CDR3 DNA reads TGTGCCAGCAGCGGACGGACAGGCTCTGGGAACAATGAGCAGTTCTTC. The encoded protein is CASSGRTGSGNNEQFF.

The J gene is TRBJ2-7, the V gene TRBV21-1; the listed D gene, TRBD2, was not tested against the DNA. TRBV21-1 is a pseudogene locus. This CDR3 contains 19 residues. CDR3 amino acids: CASSKPRLAGGSIGYEQYF. Written as DNA, the CDR3 is TGTGCCAGCAGCAAACCGCGACTAGCGGGAGGGTCCATAGGCTACGAGCAGTACTTC.

This chain joins TRBV5-1 and TRBJ2-2; 10 nucleotides agree with TRBD1. Looked up from germline, CDR1 is SGHRS and CDR2 is YFSETQ. The CDR3 spans 16 residues. Trimming cost V 0 bases and J 7 bases; bases outside gene matches: 6. The CDR3 bases are TGCGCCAGCAGCTTGGGGTCGACAGGGGGCATCGGGGAGCTGTTTTTT. Translating it yields CASSLGSTGGIGELFF.

The gene calls are TRBV5-1 and TRBJ2-3; 7 nucleotides match TRBD2. The CDR3 spans 15 residues. The germline V gene has CDR1 SGHRS and CDR2 YFSETQ. The junction had 3 bases not matched to a gene; V was cut back by 2 bases and J by 0 bases. Written as DNA, the CDR3 is TGCGCCAGCAGCTTTAGCGGGCCGAGCACAGATACGCAGTATTTT. It specifies CASSFSGPSTDTQYF.

This chain joins TRBV11-2 and TRBJ2-7, with TRBD1 identical over 7 bases. The CDR3 covers 13 residues. The junction had 2 bases not matched to a gene; V was cut back by 3 bases and J by 3 bases. CDR1 SGHAT and CDR2 FQNNGV come from the germline V gene. CDR3 amino acids: CASSLGQIYEQYF. CDR3 in DNA: TGTGCCAGCAGCTTGGGACAGATCTACGAGCAGTACTTC.

There are a few counts of this clone. The genes are TRBV6-5 and TRBJ1-5, with a possible D match to TRBD1 (5 bases). This CDR3 region has 15 residues. V lost 6 bases and J 7 bases, leaving 19 bases between the germline ends. The V gene's germline CDR1 is MNHEY and CDR2 SVGAGI. CDR3 sequence (DNA): TGTGCCAGCAGCCCCCTTGGGGGGGGTGCCCAGCCCCAGCATTTT. This encodes CASSPLGGGAQPQHF.

This sequence joins TRBV10-1 and TRBJ2-5; perhaps D is TRBD1 or TRBD2 (8 bases each). Trimming stripped 7 bases from V and 7 bases from J, with 28 bases between. This CDR3 contains 17 residues. Germline V gene sequence: CDR1 WNHNN, CDR2 SYGVQD (reference sequence). CDR3 DNA sequence: TGCGCCAGCACCCGGGGGGGGGCAGGGGGCCCCTCCCGGACCCAGTACTTC. Translating it yields CASTRGGAGGPSRTQYF.

The chain carries TRBV11-3 and TRBJ2-1; 13 nucleotides agree with TRBD2. Germline V gene sequence: CDR1 SGHNT, CDR2 YENEEA. V gave up 3 bases and J gave up 6 bases; unmatched junction bases: 8. The CDR3 loop spans 17 amino acids. Written as DNA, the CDR3 is TGTGCCAGCAGCTTGGGCTCGACTAGCGGGAGGTCCAATGAGCAGTTCTTC. Translation gives CASSLGSTSGRSNEQFF. The variable domain in full, with the rest retrieved from reference TRBV11-3 and TRBJ2-1, is EAGVVQSPRYKIIEKKQPVAFWCNPISGHNTLYWYLQNLGQGPELLIRYENEEAVDDSQLPKDRFSAERLKGVDSTLKIQPAELGDSAVYLCASSLGSTSGRSNEQFFGPGTRLTVL.

In this sample, this clone turned up a few times. The gene calls are TRBV6-5 and TRBJ2-7; TRBD1 agrees at 7 bases. Germline trimming cut 2 bases from V and 6 bases from J; bases unmatched to any gene: 10. This CDR3 has 15 amino acids. Looked up from germline, CDR1 is MNHEY and CDR2 is SVGAGI. The CDR3 sequence is CASSYDRDLKGEQYF. CDR3 bases: TGTGCCAGCAGTTACGACAGGGACCTGAAGGGCGAGCAGTACTTC.

The rearrangement uses TRBV9 and TRBJ2-6, with D unclear. The V gene lost 0 bases and the J gene lost 0 bases, with 25 bases spanning the gap. CDR1 and CDR2 from the germline V gene are SGDLS and YYNGEE. The CDR3 has 22 amino acids. DNA for the CDR3: TGTGCCAGCAGCGTAGACCCGAGAAACCTCCCGGACGCCAGCTCTGGGGCCAACGTCCTGACTTTC. Protein product: CASSVDPRNLPDASSGANVLTF.

V and J are TRBV7-6 and TRBJ2-1; 10 bases match TRBD2. Germline-derived CDR1 and CDR2 are SGHVS and FNYEAQ. This CDR3 has 19 amino acids. V trimming: 2 bases; J trimming: 0 bases; junction bases outside the gene matches: 10. The DNA for the CDR3 is TGTGCCAGCAGCTTACTCGGGGCTAGCGGGAGCGACTCCTACAATGAGCAGTTCTTC. The encoded protein is CASSLLGASGSDSYNEQFF. Supplemented by reference TRBV7-6 and TRBJ2-1, the full variable domain reads GAGVSQSPRYKVTKRGQDVALRCDPISGHVSLYWYRQALGQGPEFLTYFNYEAQQDKSGLPNDRFSAERPEGSISTLTIQRTEQRDSAMYRCASSLLGASGSDSYNEQFFGPGTRLTVL.